This TCR beta chain was recorded in a study of long-term antiretroviral therapy in people with HIV. Study results and limitations: When set beside controls, HIV repertoires had CDR3 length ranges that were narrower. Someone took the blood between about 2004 and 2018, maybe while older ART regimens were in use.

An immunoSEQ assay, version v3.0, was performed at survey level. The assay was immunoSEQ multiplex PCR, and TCRdb's table has in-frame clones only and misses some. The profile shows approximately 13,000 clones, roughly three quarters of them singletons. As for this clone: Its antigen is not identified.

This CDR3 contains 16 residues. Germline CDR1 is GTSNPN and CDR2 is SVGIG (reference sequence). V lost 2 bases, J lost 5 bases, and 13 bases stayed unmatched. The chain carries TRBV30 and TRBJ2-5, with TRBD2 matching over 8 bases. This TCR came from a man aged 35 to 55 with HIV. This specimen consisted of unsorted PBMCs, obtained 3.1 years after starting antiretroviral therapy. CDR3 nucleotide sequence: TGTGCCTGGAGTAGTGCTAGCGGGCCACCTCGGGAGACCCAGTACTTC. It specifies CAWSSASGPPRETQYF. The full variable domain, its missing parts supplied by reference TRBV30 and TRBJ2-5, is SQTIHQWPATLVQPVGSPLSLECTVEGTSNPNLYWYRQAAGRGLQLLFYSVGIGQISSEVPQNLSASRPQDRQFILSSKKLLLSDSGFYLCAWSSASGPPRETQYFGPGTRLLVL.